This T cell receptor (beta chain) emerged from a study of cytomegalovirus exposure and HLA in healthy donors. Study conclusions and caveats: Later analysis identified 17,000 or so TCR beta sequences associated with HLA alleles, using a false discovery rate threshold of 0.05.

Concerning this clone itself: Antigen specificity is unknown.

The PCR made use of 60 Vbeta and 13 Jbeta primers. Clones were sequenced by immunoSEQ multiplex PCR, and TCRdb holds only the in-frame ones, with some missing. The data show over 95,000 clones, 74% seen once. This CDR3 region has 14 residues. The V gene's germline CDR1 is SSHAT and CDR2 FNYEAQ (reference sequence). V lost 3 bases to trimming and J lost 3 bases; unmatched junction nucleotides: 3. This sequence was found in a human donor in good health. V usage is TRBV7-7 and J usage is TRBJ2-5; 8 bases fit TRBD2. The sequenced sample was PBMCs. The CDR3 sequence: CASSFGTREETQYF. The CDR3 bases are TGTGCCAGCAGCTTCGGGACTAGGGAAGAGACCCAGTACTTC.